A single sample gave rise to the 29 T cell receptor beta chains below, sequenced in a study of T-cell reconstitution after alpha-beta-depleted transplantation in children. A TCRbeta library incorporating unique molecular identifiers was prepared. Via MiXCR, TCRdb re-called the PCR reads, giving one row per CDR3 protein. This sample has 500,000 to 600,000 distinct CDR3 sequences, with 25% to 30% found just once. The source material was PBMCs, sampled before TCRalphabeta/CD19-depleted stem cell transplant. These receptors were obtained from a boy younger than two with Wiskott-Aldrich syndrome, due to receive a stem cell transplant.

The chain recombines TRBV5-1 with TRBJ2-1; D is unresolved. This CDR3 has 16 residues. The V end was cut by 2 bases, the J end by 0 bases, with 12 bases between. Germline CDR1 SGHRS, CDR2 YFSETQ. The CDR3 loop reads CASSFIRRTSYNEQFF. CDR3 in DNA: TGCGCCAGCAGCTTTATCAGGCGGACCTCCTACAATGAGCAGTTCTTC. Full variable domain (remainder filled in from reference TRBV5-1 and TRBJ2-1): KAGVTQTPRYLIKTRGQQVTLSCSPISGHRSVSWYQQTPGQGLQFLFEYFSETQRNKGNFPGRFSGRQFSNSRSEMNVSTLELGDSALYLCASSFIRRTSYNEQFFGPGTRLTVL.

The chain recombines TRBV4-2 with TRBJ2-7; TRBD2 matches at 12 bases. CDR1 is LGHNA and CDR2 is YNFKEQ in the germline V gene. The CDR3 has 16 amino acids. J was trimmed by 5 bases and V by 4 bases; bases with no gene match: 9. In nucleotides, the CDR3 is TGTGCCAGCAGCCGGCCCTGGACTAGCGGGATCCACGAGCAGTACTTC. This sequence encodes CASSRPWTSGIHEQYF.

The chain recombines TRBV28 with TRBJ2-3, with 10 bases matching TRBD2. Germline CDR1 MDHEN, CDR2 SYDVKM. This CDR3 is 14 amino acids long. The V segment lost 6 bases and the J segment 6 bases; nucleotides outside the gene matches: 6. In DNA form, the CDR3 reads TGTGCCAGCAGGCTAGCGGGAGTACCCGATACGCAGTATTTT. Protein: CASRLAGVPDTQYF.

This clonotype was counted a few times. The chain has TRBV20-1 and TRBJ2-7, with 9 positions matching TRBD2. Germline V gives CDR1 DFQATT, CDR2 SNEGSKA (reference sequence). The CDR3 is 13 residues long. The J segment lost 0 bases and the V segment lost 6 bases, leaving 3 bases of the junction unmatched. CDR3 amino acids: CSAASGNSYEQYF. The CDR3 DNA reads TGCAGTGCGGCTAGCGGGAACTCCTACGAGCAGTACTTC.

The chain uses TRBV24-1 and TRBJ2-2; D is unresolved. This CDR3 is 13 amino acids long. V was cut by 4 bases and J by 10 bases, with 12 bases left in between. The germline V gene encodes CDR1 KGHDR and CDR2 SFDVKD. CDR3 coding DNA: TGTGCCACCAGTGACCTCGGACGGTCGGAGCTGTTTTTT. It translates to CATSDLGRSELFF.

The V and J genes are TRBV3-1 and TRBJ1-2; D unresolved. The CDR3 runs to 8 residues. The germline gives CDR1 LGHDT, CDR2 YNNKEL (reference sequence). The V end lost 5 bases, the J end lost 14 bases, and 6 bases lay between the germline ends. CDR3 protein: CASSDSTF. The DNA for the CDR3 is TGTGCCAGCAGCGACTCGACCTTC.

V gene TRBV10-3 combines with J gene TRBJ2-7, with 11 bases that match TRBD2. The CDR3 has 15 residues. Germline CDR1 and CDR2: ENHRY and SYGVKD. V was pared by 2 bases and J by 4 bases, with 4 bases of the junction left unmatched. CDR3 protein: CAISEPGLAVYEQYF. The CDR3 nucleotides are TGTGCCATCAGTGAGCCGGGACTAGCGGTATACGAGCAGTACTTC.

This clonotype was detected a few times. The V call is TRBV29-1, the J call TRBJ2-3; D call uncertain. CDR3 length equals 11 residues. The V end was cut by 6 bases, the J end by 5 bases, with 9 bases between. Per the germline V gene, CDR1 is SQVTM and CDR2 is ANQGSEA. DNA for the CDR3: TGCAGCGTAGCTCGAGGAGATACGCAGTATTTT. Encoded protein: CSVARGDTQYF.

The rearrangement links TRBV10-3 to TRBJ2-1, with D possibly TRBD2 on 6 matching bases. Germline CDR1 is ENHRY and CDR2 is SYGVKD. CDR3 length equals 14 residues. V lost 6 bases to trimming and J lost 4 bases, with 13 bases between them. The CDR3 is CAISRDSGYNEQFF. DNA of the CDR3: TGTGCCATCAGCCGGGACTCGGGGTACAATGAGCAGTTCTTC.

The chain is built from TRBV12-3 or TRBV12-4 and TRBJ2-7, with 8 bases fitting TRBD2. The trim removed 4 bases at V and 7 bases at J, leaving 6 bases unmatched. CDR3 length equals 13 residues. The DNA for the CDR3 is TGTGCCAGCAGTTCCCCAAGCGGGAGTGAGCAGTACTTC. Its protein is CASSSPSGSEQYF.

There are a few counts of this clonotype. The CDR3 region has the DNA TGTGCCAGCAGAAGAGCGAGGGGGCGGGAGGGCCAAGATACGCAGTATTTT. It codes for CASRRARGREGQDTQYF. The chain is built from TRBV27 and TRBJ2-3; 9 nucleotides line up with TRBD2. J lost 5 bases, V lost 6 bases, and 15 bases had no gene match. This CDR3 region has 17 residues. CDR1 and CDR2 from the germline V gene are MNHEY and SMNVEV (reference sequence).

There are a few counts of this clonotype. This chain joins TRBV3-1 and TRBJ2-2; the match to TRBD1 covers 8 bases. Germline loops: CDR1 LGHDT, CDR2 YNNKEL (reference sequence). The CDR3 totals 15 residues. Unmatched junction bases numbered 5, after V lost 4 bases and J lost 4 bases. CDR3 region: CASSRRQGSTGELFF. The CDR3 DNA sequence: TGTGCCAGCAGCCGTAGACAGGGGAGCACCGGGGAGCTGTTTTTT.

The V call is TRBV10-3, the J call TRBJ1-5; D might be TRBD1 (6 bases). This CDR3 spans 14 amino acids. Germline lookup yields CDR1 ENHRY and CDR2 SYGVKD. V lost 2 bases, J lost 6 bases, and 11 bases lay in between. The CDR3 DNA follows: TGTGCCATCAGTGAGAGACTGGGGGCTCAGCCCCAGCATTTT. Translated, it gives CAISERLGAQPQHF.

The chain joins TRBV6-2 or TRBV6-3 to TRBJ2-1, with D tentatively TRBD2 (5 bases). V lost 11 bases, J lost 6 bases, and 17 bases lay in between. The CDR3 contains 13 residues. Germline CDR1 and CDR2: MNHEY and SVGEGT. CDR3 protein: CASQRDVFNEQFF. DNA of the CDR3: TGTGCCTCCCAACGGGATGTTTTCAATGAGCAGTTCTTC.

The rearrangement uses TRBV12-3 or TRBV12-4 and TRBJ2-1, with D perhaps TRBD1 or TRBD2 (6 bases each). Trimming stripped 1 base from V and 7 bases from J, with 14 bases between. The CDR3 length is 15 residues. The CDR3 region is CASSLVGGGENEQFF. CDR3 nucleotides: TGTGCCAGCAGTTTAGTTGGGGGCGGGGAAAATGAGCAGTTCTTC.

The rearrangement uses TRBV9 and TRBJ2-6; no firm D call. Germline CDR1 is SGDLS and CDR2 is YYNGEE. V was clipped by 0 bases and J by 2 bases, with 6 bases between them. The length of the CDR3 is 15 residues. CDR3 coding DNA: TGTGCCAGCAGCGTAGTACCGACTGGGGCCAACGTCCTGACTTTC. Protein: CASSVVPTGANVLTF.

In its sample, this clonotype was seen a few times. The J gene is TRBJ1-2, the V gene TRBV20-1; tentatively, D is TRBD1 (6 bases). V was cut by 0 bases and J by 4 bases, with 15 bases left in between. The V gene's germline CDR1 is DFQATT and CDR2 SNEGSKA (reference sequence). The CDR3 is 15 amino acids. The CDR3 coding sequence is TGCAGTGCTAGAGATTTGGCAGGGGCATCCTATGGCTACACCTTC. As protein: CSARDLAGASYGYTF.

This clonotype was observed a few times. The chain carries TRBV20-1 and TRBJ2-5; 8 bases agree with TRBD1. Trimming took 6 bases from V and 5 from J; bases not matched to a gene: 5. This CDR3 is 12 amino acids long. Germline assignment: CDR1 DFQATT and CDR2 SNEGSKA (reference sequence). The CDR3 nucleotides are TGCAGTGCCAAGGACAGGGTGGAGACCCAGTACTTC. Translating gives CSAKDRVETQYF.

In the case of this clonotype: One end of the junction does not line up with germline, which may come from a read error. The gene calls are TRBV7-2 and TRBJ1-5, with D possibly matching TRBD1 (5 bases). The CDR3 is made up of 14 amino acids. Germline values: CDR1 SGHTA, CDR2 FQGNSA. The CDR3 region is CASSLARGRPRGYF. The CDR3 bases are TGTGCCAGCAGCTTAGCGCGAGGTCGCCCCCGGGGGTATTTT.

The chain has TRBV9 and TRBJ1-2; the D is unclear. V lost 6 bases, J lost 0 bases, and 6 bases lay in between. The germline CDR1 and CDR2 sequences are SGDLS and YYNGEE. The CDR3 length is 12 residues. The CDR3 DNA reads TGTGCCAGCAAACTAGCTAACTATGGCTACACCTTC. It specifies CASKLANYGYTF.

This chain connects TRBV3-1 to TRBJ2-1; D perhaps matches TRBD1 (5 bases). The CDR3 loop spans 14 amino acids. Germline loops: CDR1 LGHDT, CDR2 YNNKEL (reference sequence). V lost 0 bases to trimming and J lost 9 bases, with 12 bases between them. The CDR3 is CASSQDPRVVEQFF. For the CDR3, the DNA is TGTGCCAGCAGCCAAGATCCCAGGGTCGTTGAGCAGTTCTTC.

V usage is TRBV6-1 and J usage is TRBJ2-5, with 14 bases matching TRBD2. The germline V gene has CDR1 MNHNS and CDR2 SASEGT. V shed 6 bases, J shed 1 base, and the junction held 10 bases outside the gene matches. CDR3 length: 18 amino acids. Here the CDR3 DNA reads TGTGCCAGCAGGCGGGGACTAGCGGGAGTCTTCGTCCAAGAGACCCAGTACTTC. Translating it yields CASRRGLAGVFVQETQYF.

V and J are TRBV7-6 and TRBJ1-4; no firm D call. Looked up from germline, CDR1 is SGHVS and CDR2 is FNYEAQ. Trimming took 1 base from V and 8 from J, leaving 5 bases between them. The CDR3 contains 12 residues. CDR3 sequence: CASSLVSEKLFF. The CDR3 DNA is TGTGCCAGCAGCTTAGTATCCGAAAAACTGTTTTTT.

This CDR3 is CASSRRPGYAESSYNEQFF. The CDR3 DNA follows: TGTGCCAGCAGTCGCCGCCCGGGATACGCCGAGTCCTCCTACAATGAGCAGTTCTTC. The chain couples TRBV27 to TRBJ2-1, with a possible D match to TRBD2 (5 bases). Trimming removed 5 bases from V and 0 bases from J, with 23 bases in between. Germline V gene data show CDR1 as MNHEY and CDR2 as SMNVEV (reference sequence). The CDR3 is 19 residues long.

This clonotype occurred a few times. The chain combines TRBV5-1 with TRBJ2-1; the D gene is possibly TRBD2 (6 bases). The CDR3 covers 13 residues. CDR1 is SGHRS and CDR2 is YFSETQ in the germline V gene. The germline V and J ends were trimmed by 0 bases and 6 bases, with 7 bases remaining between them. CDR3 loop: CASSLGTTNEQFF. CDR3 bases: TGCGCCAGCAGCTTGGGGACTACCAATGAGCAGTTCTTC.

This clonotype was seen a few times. The V call is TRBV4-1, the J call TRBJ2-2; perhaps TRBD1 as D (6 bases). CDR1 and CDR2 from the germline V gene are MGHRA and YSYEKL. Trimming shortened V by 4 bases and J by 2 bases, and 14 bases separated the two germline ends. This CDR3 comprises 16 residues. In nucleotides, the CDR3 is TGCGCCAGCAGCCCCATAAGGGGGTTAAACACCGGGGAGCTGTTTTTT. Protein: CASSPIRGLNTGELFF.

V is TRBV5-1 and J is TRBJ1-2; TRBD1 aligns across 7 bases. CDR3 length: 15 residues. Germline V lookup: CDR1 SGHRS, CDR2 YFSETQ. The trim removed 4 bases at V and 4 bases at J, leaving 10 bases unmatched. The CDR3 is CASSKTGNEGYGYTF. CDR3 sequence (DNA): TGCGCCAGCAGCAAGACAGGGAATGAGGGCTATGGCTACACCTTC.

The chain joins TRBV11-2 to TRBJ2-1; TRBD2 matches at 11 bases. Germline loops: CDR1 SGHAT, CDR2 FQNNGV. The junction had 7 bases not matched to a gene; V was cut back by 6 bases and J by 6 bases. The CDR3 loop spans 15 amino acids. CDR3 protein: CASRTRLAGRNEQFF. CDR3 DNA sequence: TGTGCCAGCAGAACTAGACTAGCGGGACGCAATGAGCAGTTCTTC.

This rearrangement joins TRBV12-3 or TRBV12-4 to TRBJ1-5; D remains unclear. Trimming cost V 2 bases and J 7 bases, with 6 bases left between them. This CDR3 comprises 12 residues. The CDR3 spells CASSLQRQPQHF. The DNA for the CDR3 is TGTGCCAGCAGTTTACAGCGGCAGCCCCAGCATTTT.